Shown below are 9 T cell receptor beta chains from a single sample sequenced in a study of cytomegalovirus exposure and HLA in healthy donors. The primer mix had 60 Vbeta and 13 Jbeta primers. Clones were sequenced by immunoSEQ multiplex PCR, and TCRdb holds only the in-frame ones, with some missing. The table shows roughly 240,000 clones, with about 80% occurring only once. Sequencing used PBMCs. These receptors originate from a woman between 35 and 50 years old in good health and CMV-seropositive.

The CDR3 region is CASSSNLPGTSLSKGFEQYF. The CDR3 bases are TGCGCCAGCAGCTCAAACCTCCCCGGGACTAGCCTCAGTAAGGGGTTCGAGCAGTACTTC. The J gene is TRBJ2-7, the V gene TRBV5-1; 9 bases are shared with TRBD2. CDR1 and CDR2 from the germline V gene are SGHRS and YFSETQ. The J segment lost 6 bases and the V segment lost 3 bases, leaving 25 bases of the junction unmatched. The CDR3 has 20 amino acids.

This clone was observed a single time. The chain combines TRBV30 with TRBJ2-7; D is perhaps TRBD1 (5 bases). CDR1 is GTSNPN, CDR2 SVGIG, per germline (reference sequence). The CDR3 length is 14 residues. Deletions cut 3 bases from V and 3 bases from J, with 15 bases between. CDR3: CAWRRSDRFYEQYF. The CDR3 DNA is TGTGCCTGGAGAAGGAGTGACAGATTCTACGAGCAGTACTTC.

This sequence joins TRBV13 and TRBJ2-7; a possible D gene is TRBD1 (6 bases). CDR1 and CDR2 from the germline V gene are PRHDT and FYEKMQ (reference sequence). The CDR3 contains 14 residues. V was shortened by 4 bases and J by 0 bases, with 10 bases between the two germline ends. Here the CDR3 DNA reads TGTGCCAGCAGCTCACAGGGCAGCTCCTACGAGCAGTACTTC. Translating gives CASSSQGSSYEQYF.

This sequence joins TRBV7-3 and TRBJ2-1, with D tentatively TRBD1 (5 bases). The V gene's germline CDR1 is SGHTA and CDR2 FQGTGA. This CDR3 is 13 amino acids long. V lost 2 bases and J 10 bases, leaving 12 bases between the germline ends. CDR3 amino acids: CASSLLDTGEQFF. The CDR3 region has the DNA TGTGCCAGCAGCTTACTGGATACAGGCGAGCAGTTCTTC. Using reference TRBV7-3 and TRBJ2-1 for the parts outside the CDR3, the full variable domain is GAGVSQTPSNKVTEKGKYVELRCDPISGHTALYWYRQSLGQGPEFLIYFQGTGAADDSGLPNDRFFAVRPEGSVSTLKIQRTERGDSAVYLCASSLLDTGEQFFGPGTRLTVL.

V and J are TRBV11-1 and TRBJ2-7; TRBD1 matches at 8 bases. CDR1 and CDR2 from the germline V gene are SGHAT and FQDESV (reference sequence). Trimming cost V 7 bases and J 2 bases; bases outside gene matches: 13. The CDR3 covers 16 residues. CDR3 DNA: TGTGCCAGCACCCCGCGGTATACAGGGGGTCCCTACGAGCAGTACTTC. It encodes CASTPRYTGGPYEQYF.

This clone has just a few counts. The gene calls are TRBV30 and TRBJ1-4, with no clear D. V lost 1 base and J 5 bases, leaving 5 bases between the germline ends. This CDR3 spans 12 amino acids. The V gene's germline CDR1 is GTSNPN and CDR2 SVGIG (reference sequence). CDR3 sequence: CAWSAYNEKLFF. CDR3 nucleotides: TGTGCCTGGAGTGCCTACAATGAAAAACTGTTTTTT. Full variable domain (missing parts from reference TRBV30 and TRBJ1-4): SQTIHQWPATLVQPVGSPLSLECTVEGTSNPNLYWYRQAAGRGLQLLFYSVGIGQISSEVPQNLSASRPQDRQFILSSKKLLLSDSGFYLCAWSAYNEKLFFGSGTQLSVL.

The CDR3 nucleotides are TGTGCCAGCAGCCAAGATCGGGAGGGGGCCCACACTGAAGCTTTCTTT. It is translated as CASSQDREGAHTEAFF. The chain combines TRBV4-2 with TRBJ1-1; 7 bases agree with TRBD1. V gave up 0 bases and J gave up 3 bases; unmatched junction bases: 7. The germline gives CDR1 LGHNA, CDR2 YNFKEQ. CDR3 length: 16 residues.

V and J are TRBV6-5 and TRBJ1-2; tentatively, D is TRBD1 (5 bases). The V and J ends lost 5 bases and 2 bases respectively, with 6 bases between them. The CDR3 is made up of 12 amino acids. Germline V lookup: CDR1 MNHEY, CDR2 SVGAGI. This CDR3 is CASSKGNYGYTF. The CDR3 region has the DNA TGTGCCAGCAGTAAGGGGAACTATGGCTACACCTTC.

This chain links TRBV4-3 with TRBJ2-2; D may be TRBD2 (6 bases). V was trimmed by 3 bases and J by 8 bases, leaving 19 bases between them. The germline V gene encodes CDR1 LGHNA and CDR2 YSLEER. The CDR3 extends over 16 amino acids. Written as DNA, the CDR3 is TGCGCCAGCAGCCATACCGGGACTCCCCATGGTGGGGAGCTGTTTTTT. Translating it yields CASSHTGTPHGGELFF.